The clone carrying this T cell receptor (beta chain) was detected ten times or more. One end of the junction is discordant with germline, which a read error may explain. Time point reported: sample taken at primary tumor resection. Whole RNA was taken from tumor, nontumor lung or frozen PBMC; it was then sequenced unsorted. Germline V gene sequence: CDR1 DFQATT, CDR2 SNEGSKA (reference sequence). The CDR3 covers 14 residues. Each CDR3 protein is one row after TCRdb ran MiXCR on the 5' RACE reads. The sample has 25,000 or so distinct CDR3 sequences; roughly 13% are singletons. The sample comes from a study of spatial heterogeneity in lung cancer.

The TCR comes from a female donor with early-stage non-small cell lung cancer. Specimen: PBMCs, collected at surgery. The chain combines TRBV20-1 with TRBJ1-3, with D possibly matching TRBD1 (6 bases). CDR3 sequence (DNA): TGCAGTGCCAGAGACAGGAACTCTGGAAACACCATATATTTT. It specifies CSARDRNSGNTIYF.